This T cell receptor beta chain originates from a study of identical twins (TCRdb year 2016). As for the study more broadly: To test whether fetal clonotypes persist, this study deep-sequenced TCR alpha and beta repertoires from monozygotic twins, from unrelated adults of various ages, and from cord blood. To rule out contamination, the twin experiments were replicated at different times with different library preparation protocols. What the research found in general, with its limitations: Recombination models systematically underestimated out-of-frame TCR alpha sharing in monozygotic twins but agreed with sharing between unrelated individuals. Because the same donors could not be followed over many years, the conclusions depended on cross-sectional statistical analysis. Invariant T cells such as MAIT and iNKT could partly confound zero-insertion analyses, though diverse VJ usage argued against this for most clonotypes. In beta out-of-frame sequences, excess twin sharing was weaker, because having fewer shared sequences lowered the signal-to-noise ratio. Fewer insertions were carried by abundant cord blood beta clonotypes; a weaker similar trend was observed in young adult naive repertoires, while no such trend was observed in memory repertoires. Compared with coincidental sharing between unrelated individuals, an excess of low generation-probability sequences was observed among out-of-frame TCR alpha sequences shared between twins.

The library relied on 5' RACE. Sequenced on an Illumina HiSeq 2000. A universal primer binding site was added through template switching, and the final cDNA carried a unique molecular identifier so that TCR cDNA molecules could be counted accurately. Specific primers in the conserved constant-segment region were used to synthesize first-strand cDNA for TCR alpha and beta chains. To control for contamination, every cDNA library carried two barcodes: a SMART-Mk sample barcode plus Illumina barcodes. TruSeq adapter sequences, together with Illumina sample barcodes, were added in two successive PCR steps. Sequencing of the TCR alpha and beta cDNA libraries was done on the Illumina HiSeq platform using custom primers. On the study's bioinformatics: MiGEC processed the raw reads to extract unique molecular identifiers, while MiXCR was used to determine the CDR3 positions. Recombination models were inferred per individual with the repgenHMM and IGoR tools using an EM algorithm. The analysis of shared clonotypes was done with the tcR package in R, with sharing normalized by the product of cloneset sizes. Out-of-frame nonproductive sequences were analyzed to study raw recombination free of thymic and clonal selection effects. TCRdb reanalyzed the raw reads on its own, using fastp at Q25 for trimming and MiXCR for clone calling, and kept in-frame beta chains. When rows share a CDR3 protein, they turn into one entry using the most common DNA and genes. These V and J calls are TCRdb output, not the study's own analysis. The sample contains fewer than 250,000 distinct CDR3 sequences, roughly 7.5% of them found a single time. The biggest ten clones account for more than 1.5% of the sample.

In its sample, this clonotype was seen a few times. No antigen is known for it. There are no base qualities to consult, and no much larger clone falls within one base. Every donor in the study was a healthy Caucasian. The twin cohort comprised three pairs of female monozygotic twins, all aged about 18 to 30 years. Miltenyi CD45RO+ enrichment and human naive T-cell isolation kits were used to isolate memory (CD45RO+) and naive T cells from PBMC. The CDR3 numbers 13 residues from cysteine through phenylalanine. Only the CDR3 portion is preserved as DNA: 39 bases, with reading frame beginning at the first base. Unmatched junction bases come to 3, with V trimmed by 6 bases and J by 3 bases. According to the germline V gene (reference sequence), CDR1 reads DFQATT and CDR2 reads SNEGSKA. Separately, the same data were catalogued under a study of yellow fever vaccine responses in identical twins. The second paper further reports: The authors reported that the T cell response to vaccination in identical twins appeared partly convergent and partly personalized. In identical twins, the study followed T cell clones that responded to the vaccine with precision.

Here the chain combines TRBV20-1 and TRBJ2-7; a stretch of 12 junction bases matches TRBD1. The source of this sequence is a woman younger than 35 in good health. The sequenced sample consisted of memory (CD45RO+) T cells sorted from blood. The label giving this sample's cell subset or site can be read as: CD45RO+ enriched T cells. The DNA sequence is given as TGCAGTGCGGGGGACAGGGGGCTCTACGAGCAGTACTTC. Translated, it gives CSAGDRGLYEQYF.